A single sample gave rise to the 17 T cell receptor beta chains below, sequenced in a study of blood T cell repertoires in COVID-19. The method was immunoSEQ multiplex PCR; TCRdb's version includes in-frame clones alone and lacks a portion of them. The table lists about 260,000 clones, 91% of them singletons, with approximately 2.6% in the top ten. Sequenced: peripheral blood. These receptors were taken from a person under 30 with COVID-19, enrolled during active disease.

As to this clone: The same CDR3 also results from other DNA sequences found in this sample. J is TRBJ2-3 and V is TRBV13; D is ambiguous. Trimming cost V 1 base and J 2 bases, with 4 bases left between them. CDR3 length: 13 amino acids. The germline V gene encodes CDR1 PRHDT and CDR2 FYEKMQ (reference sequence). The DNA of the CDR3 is TGTGCCAGCAGCTTAGCTTTCACAGATACGCAGTATTTT. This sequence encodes CASSLAFTDTQYF.

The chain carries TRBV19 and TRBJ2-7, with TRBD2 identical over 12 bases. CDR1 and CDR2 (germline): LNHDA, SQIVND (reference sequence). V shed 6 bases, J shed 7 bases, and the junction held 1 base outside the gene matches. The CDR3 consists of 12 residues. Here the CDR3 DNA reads TGTGCCAGTAGACTAGCGGGGGGTGAGCAGTACTTC. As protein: CASRLAGGEQYF.

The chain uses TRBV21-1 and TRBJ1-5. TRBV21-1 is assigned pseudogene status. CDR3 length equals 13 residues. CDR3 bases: TGTGCCAGCAGCTCCCGGGACAATCAGCCCCAGCATTTT. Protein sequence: CASSSRDNQPQHF.

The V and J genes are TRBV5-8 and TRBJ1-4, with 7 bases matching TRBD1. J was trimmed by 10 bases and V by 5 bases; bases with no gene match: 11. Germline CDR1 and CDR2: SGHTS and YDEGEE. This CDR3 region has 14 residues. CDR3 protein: CASSPGQDRGKLFF. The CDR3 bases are TGTGCCAGCAGTCCTGGACAGGATCGTGGAAAACTGTTTTTT.

The chain's CDR3 is CASRPGSGTSSGANVLTF. For the CDR3, the DNA is TGTGCCAGCAGACCGGGTAGCGGTACAAGCTCTGGGGCCAACGTCCTGACTTTC. The chain couples TRBV5-4 to TRBJ2-6; TRBD2 is a possible D gene (6 bases). The CDR3 covers 18 residues. Germline loops: CDR1 SGHNT, CDR2 YYREEE (reference sequence). Trimming cost V 5 bases and J 0 bases, with 18 bases left between them.

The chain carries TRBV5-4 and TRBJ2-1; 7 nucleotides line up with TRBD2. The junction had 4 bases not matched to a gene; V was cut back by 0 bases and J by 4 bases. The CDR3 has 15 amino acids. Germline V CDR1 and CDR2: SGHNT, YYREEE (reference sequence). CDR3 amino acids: CASSLGRETYNEQFF. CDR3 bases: TGTGCCAGCAGCTTGGGGCGGGAGACTTACAATGAGCAGTTCTTC.

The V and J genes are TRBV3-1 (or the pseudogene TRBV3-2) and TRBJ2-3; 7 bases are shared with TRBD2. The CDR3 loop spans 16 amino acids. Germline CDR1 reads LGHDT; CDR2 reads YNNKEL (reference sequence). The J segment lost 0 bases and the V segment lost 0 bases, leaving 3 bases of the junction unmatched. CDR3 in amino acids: CASSQEGGRSTDTQYF. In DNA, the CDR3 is TGTGCCAGCAGCCAAGAGGGAGGGAGGAGCACAGATACGCAGTATTTT.

CDR3 residues: CASTATSGTTDTQYF. The CDR3, as DNA: TGCGCCAGCACCGCGACTAGCGGGACCACAGATACGCAGTATTTT. The rearrangement links TRBV4-3 to TRBJ2-3; 11 nucleotides align to TRBD2. Germline V lookup: CDR1 LGHNA, CDR2 YSLEER. The CDR3 runs to 15 residues. Trimming took 7 bases from V and 2 from J; bases not matched to a gene: 5.

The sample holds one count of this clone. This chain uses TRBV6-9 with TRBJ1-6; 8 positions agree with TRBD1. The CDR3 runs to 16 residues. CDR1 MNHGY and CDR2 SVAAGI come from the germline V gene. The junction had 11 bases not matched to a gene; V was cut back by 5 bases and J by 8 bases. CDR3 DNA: TGTGCCAGCAGTAATAATGGCAGGGGGCGTGATTCACCCCTCCACTTT. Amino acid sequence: CASSNNGRGRDSPLHF.

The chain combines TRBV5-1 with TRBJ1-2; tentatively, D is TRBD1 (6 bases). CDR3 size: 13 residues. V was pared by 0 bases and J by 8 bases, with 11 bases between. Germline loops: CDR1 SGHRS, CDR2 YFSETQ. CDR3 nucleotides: TGCGCCAGCAGCTTGGAGACAGGTTCCGGCTACACCTTC. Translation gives CASSLETGSGYTF.

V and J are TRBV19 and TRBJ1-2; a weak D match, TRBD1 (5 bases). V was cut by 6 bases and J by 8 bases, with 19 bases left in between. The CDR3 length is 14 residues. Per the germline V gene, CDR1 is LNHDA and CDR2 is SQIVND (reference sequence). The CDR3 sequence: CASRHARVFDGYTF. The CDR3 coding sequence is TGTGCCAGTAGGCACGCCAGGGTCTTCGACGGCTACACCTTC.

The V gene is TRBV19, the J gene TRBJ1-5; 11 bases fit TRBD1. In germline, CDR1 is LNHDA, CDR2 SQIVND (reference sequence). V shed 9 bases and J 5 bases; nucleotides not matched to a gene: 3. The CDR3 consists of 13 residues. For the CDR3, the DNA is TGTGCCAGCGGACAGGGGGCCTATCAGCCCCAGCATTTT. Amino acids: CASGQGAYQPQHF.

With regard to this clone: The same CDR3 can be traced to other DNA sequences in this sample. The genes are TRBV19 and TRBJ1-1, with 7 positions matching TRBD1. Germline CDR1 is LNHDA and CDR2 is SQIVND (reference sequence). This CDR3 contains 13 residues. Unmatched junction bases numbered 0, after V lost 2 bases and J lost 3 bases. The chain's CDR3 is CASSIQGDTEAFF. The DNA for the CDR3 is TGTGCCAGTAGTATACAGGGGGACACTGAAGCTTTCTTT.

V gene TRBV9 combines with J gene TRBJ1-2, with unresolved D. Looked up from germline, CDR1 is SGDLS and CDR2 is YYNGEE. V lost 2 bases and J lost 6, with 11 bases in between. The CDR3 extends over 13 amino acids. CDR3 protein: CASSVGHNDGYTF. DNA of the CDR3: TGTGCCAGCAGCGTTGGCCACAACGATGGCTACACCTTC.

The DNA for the CDR3 is TGTGCCAGCAGTGACGAAGGACAGATAAAGTCCTACGAGCAGTACTTC. Its translation: CASSDEGQIKSYEQYF. V is TRBV6-1 and J is TRBJ2-7; tentatively, D is TRBD1 (6 bases). Per the germline V gene, CDR1 is MNHNS and CDR2 is SASEGT. V was shortened by 3 bases and J by 1 base, with 16 bases between the two germline ends. The CDR3 contains 16 residues.

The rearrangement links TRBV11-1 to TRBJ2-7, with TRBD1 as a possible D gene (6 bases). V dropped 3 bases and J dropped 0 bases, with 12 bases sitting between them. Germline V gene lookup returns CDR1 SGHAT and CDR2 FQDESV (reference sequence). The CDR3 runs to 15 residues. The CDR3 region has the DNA TGTGCCAGCAGCTTGGACAGAGCCGACTCCTACGAGCAGTACTTC. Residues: CASSLDRADSYEQYF. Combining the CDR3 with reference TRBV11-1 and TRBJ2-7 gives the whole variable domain EAEVAQSPRYKITEKSQAVAFWCDPISGHATLYWYRQILGQGPELLVQFQDESVVDDSQLPKDRFSAERLKGVDSTLKIQPAELGDSAMYLCASSLDRADSYEQYFGPGTRLTVT.

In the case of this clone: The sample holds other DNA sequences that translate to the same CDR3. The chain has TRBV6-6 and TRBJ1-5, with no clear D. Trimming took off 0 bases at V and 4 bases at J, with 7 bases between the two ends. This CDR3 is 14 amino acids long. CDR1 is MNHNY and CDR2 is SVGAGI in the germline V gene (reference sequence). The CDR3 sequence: CASSYSEGNQPQHF. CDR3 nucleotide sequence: TGTGCCAGCAGTTACTCGGAGGGAAATCAGCCCCAGCATTTT.